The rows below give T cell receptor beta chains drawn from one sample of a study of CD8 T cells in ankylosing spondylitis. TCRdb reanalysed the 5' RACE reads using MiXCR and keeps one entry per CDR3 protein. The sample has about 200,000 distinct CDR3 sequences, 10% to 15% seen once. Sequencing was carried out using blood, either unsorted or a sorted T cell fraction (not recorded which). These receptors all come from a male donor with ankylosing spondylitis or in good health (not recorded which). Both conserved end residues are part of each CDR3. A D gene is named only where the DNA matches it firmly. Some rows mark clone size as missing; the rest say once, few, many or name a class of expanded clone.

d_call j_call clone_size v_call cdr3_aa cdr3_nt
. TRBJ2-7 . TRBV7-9 CASSSRSGVISYEQYF TGTGCCAGCAGCTCTCGGTCGGGGGTCATCTCCTACGAGCAGTACTTC
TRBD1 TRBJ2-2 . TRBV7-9 CASSSLVDRGLAGELFF TGTGCCAGCAGCTCCCTAGTCGACAGGGGGCTCGCCGGGGAGCTGTTTTTT
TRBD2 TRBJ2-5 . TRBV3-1 CASSQGLAGGVGETQYF TGTGCCAGCAGCCAAGGACTAGCGGGGGGCGTGGGAGAGACCCAGTACTTC
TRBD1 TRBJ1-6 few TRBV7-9 CASSLQGARSPLHF TGTGCCAGCAGCTTACAGGGGGCGCGTTCACCCCTCCACTTT
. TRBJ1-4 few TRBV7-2 CASSLFDWSGKLFF TGTGCCAGCAGCTTGTTCGACTGGTCCGGAAAACTGTTTTTT
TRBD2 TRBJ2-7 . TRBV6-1 CASNYGTSGRGEQYF TGTGCCAGCAACTACGGGACTAGCGGACGCGGGGAGCAGTACTTC
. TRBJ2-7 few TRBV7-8 CASRSGDSYEQYF TGTGCCAGCAGGTCTGGTGACAGCTACGAGCAGTACTTC
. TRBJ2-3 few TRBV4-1 CASSQEGLNTDTQYF TGCGCCAGCAGCCAAGAAGGACTAAACACAGATACGCAGTATTTT
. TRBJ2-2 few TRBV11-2 CASSLWGPSNTGELFF TGTGCCAGCAGCTTATGGGGGCCTTCGAACACCGGGGAGCTGTTTTTT
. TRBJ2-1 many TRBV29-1 CSVVGNEQFF TGCAGCGTTGTCGGCAATGAGCAGTTCTTC
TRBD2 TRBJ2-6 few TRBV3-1 CASSRLAGGPGILTF TGTGCCAGCAGCCGGTTAGCGGGAGGGCCGGGGATTCTGACTTTC
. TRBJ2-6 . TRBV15 CATSDRAGSGANVLTF TGTGCCACCAGCGATAGGGCGGGCTCTGGGGCCAACGTCCTGACTTTC
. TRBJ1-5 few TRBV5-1 CASSLDTDQPQHF TGCGCCAGCAGCTTAGACACGGATCAGCCCCAGCATTTT
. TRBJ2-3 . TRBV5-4 CASASGPLEGDTQYF TGTGCCAGCGCCTCGGGCCCGTTGGAAGGGGATACGCAGTATTTT
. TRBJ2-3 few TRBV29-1 CSVVGTQVADTQYF TGCAGCGTAGTCGGGACGCAGGTTGCAGATACGCAGTATTTT
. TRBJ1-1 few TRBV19 CASSAGVLNTEAFF TGTGCCAGTTCGGCAGGGGTCCTGAACACTGAAGCTTTCTTT
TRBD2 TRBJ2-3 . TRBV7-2 CASSPGLAVLHTDTQYF TGTGCCAGCAGCCCTGGACTAGCGGTCCTTCACACAGATACGCAGTATTTT
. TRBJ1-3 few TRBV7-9 CASSFMGNTIYF TGTGCCAGCAGCTTCATGGGAAACACCATATATTTT
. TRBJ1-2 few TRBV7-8 CASIGEEVRRGYTF TGTGCCAGCATCGGGGAGGAGGTACGGCGGGGCTACACCTTC
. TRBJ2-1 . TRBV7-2 CASSLLVSGNEQFF TGTGCCAGCAGCTTATTAGTTAGCGGCAATGAGCAGTTCTTC
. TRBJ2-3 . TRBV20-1 CSAPSSVSTDTQYF TGCAGTGCTCCGAGTAGCGTGAGCACAGATACGCAGTATTTT
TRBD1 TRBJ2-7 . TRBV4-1 CASSQGWDRTTYDQYF TGCGCCAGCAGCCAAGGTTGGGACAGAACTACCTACGATCAGTACTTC
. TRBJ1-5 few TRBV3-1 CASSPTTYSNQPQHF TGTGCCAGCAGCCCAACCACTTATAGCAATCAGCCCCAGCATTTT
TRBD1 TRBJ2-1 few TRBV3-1 CASSQSRGPYQQFF TGTGCCAGCAGCCAATCCAGGGGGCCCTACCAGCAGTTCTTC
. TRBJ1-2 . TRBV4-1 CASSQGRYGYTF TGCGCCAGCAGCCAAGGTCGCTATGGCTACACCTTC
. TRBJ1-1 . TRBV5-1 CASSFRRPVAEAFF TGCGCCAGCAGCTTCCGGAGGCCGGTCGCTGAAGCTTTCTTT
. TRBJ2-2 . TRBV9 CASSVATLRSGTGELFF TGTGCCAGCAGCGTAGCTACCCTAAGATCGGGCACCGGGGAGCTGTTTTTT
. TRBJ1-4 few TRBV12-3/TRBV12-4 CASSPTDINEKLFF TGTGCCAGCAGCCCGACAGACATTAATGAAAAACTGTTTTTT
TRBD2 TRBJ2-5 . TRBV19 CASSIGVVAGEETQYF TGTGCCAGTAGTATAGGCGTAGTAGCGGGAGAGGAGACCCAGTACTTC
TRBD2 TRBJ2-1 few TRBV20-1 CSARDLSRQGLAGVEQFF TGCAGTGCTAGAGATCTCAGCCGGCAGGGACTAGCGGGAGTTGAGCAGTTCTTC
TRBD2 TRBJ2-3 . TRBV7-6 CASSLGLASHTQYF TGTGCCAGCAGCTTAGGACTAGCGTCGCATACGCAGTATTTT
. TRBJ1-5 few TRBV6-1 CASTAGWDSNQPQHF TGTGCCAGCACCGCCGGATGGGATAGCAATCAGCCCCAGCATTTT
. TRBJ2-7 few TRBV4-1 CASSQGQGGSYEQYF TGCGCCAGCAGCCAAGGTCAGGGTGGCTCCTACGAGCAGTACTTC
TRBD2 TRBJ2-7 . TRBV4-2 CASSQFSGGGYEQYF TGTGCCAGCAGCCAATTTAGCGGGGGGGGCTACGAGCAGTACTTC
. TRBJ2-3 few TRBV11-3 CASSPQGRLRTDTQYF TGTGCCAGCAGCCCTCAGGGAAGGCTCAGAACAGATACGCAGTATTTT
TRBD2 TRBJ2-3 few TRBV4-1 CASSLLAASTDTQYF TGCGCCAGCAGCCTTCTAGCGGCTAGCACAGATACGCAGTATTTT
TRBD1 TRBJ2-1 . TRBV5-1 CASSLYRDRYKEQFF TGCGCCAGCAGCTTATACCGGGACAGATATAAGGAGCAGTTCTTC
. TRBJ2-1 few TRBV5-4 CASSLTGSSPWEQFF TGTGCCAGCAGCCTCACCGGGTCTTCTCCTTGGGAGCAGTTCTTC
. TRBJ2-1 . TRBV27 CASSLSVKNEQFF TGTGCCAGCAGTTTGTCTGTAAAGAATGAGCAGTTCTTC
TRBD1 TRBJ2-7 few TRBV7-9 CASSFRTGFDEQYF TGTGCCAGCAGCTTCAGGACAGGGTTTGACGAGCAGTACTTC
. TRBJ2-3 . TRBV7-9 CASSREGGTDTQYF TGTGCCAGCAGCAGGGAGGGGGGGACAGATACGCAGTATTTT
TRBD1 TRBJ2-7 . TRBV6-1 CASSVPGQGLYEQYF TGTGCCAGCAGTGTTCCGGGACAGGGTCTCTACGAGCAGTACTTC
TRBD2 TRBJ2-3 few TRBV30 CAWSGTSRADTQYF TGTGCCTGGAGTGGGACTAGCCGGGCAGATACGCAGTATTTT
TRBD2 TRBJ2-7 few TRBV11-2 CASSLSGGPNYEQYF TGTGCCAGCAGCCTTAGCGGGGGGCCGAACTACGAGCAGTACTTC
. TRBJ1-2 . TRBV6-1 CASSEGYRFYGYTF TGTGCCAGCAGTGAAGGATACAGATTCTATGGCTACACCTTC
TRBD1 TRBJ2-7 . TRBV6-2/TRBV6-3 CASSYGTVAYEQYF TGTGCCAGCAGTTACGGGACAGTAGCTTACGAGCAGTACTTC
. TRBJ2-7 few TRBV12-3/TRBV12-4 CASSLRTGTGRYEQYF TGTGCCAGCAGTCTACGAACCGGGACCGGTCGATACGAGCAGTACTTC
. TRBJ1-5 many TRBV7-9 CASSLTGGNQPQHF TGTGCCAGCAGCTTAACGGGAGGCAATCAGCCCCAGCATTTT
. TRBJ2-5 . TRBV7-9 CASSLQGVTGETQYF TGTGCCAGCAGCTTACAGGGAGTTACCGGGGAGACCCAGTACTTC
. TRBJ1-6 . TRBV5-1 CASSAGVDAGSPLHF TGCGCCAGCAGCGCGGGGGTCGATGCAGGGTCACCCCTCCACTTT
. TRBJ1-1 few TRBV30 CACARTGNTEAFF TGTGCCTGCGCCCGGACGGGGAACACTGAAGCTTTCTTT
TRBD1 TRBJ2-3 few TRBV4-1 CASSQGTGGDGYF TGCGCCAGCAGCCAAGGGACAGGGGGGGACGGGTATTTT
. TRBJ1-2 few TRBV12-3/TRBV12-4 CASSLFSLGLNYGYTF TGTGCCAGCAGTCTCTTTAGCCTCGGTCTTAACTATGGCTACACCTTC
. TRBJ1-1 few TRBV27 CASEGVNTEAFF TGTGCCAGTGAAGGGGTGAACACTGAAGCTTTCTTT
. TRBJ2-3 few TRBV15 CATIGTSTDTQYF TGTGCCACTATCGGGACTAGCACAGATACGCAGTATTTT
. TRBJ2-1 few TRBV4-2 CASSHPGLAPNEQFF TGTGCCAGCAGCCACCCGGGTCTAGCTCCCAATGAGCAGTTCTTC
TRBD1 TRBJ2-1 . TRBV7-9 CASSLPQGARNEQFF TGTGCCAGCAGCTTACCACAGGGGGCAAGGAATGAGCAGTTCTTC
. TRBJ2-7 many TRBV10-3 CAIGLASYEQYF TGTGCCATCGGGCTGGCGTCCTACGAGCAGTACTTC
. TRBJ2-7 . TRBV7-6 CASSLSPGGGEQYF TGTGCCAGCAGCTTATCCCCTGGAGGGGGCGAGCAGTACTTC